This T cell receptor beta chain was retrieved from a study of chemoradiotherapy in HPV16-positive cancers. Study outcomes and limitations: Non-HPV-specific T cells did not expand in tumors during treatment, whereas candidate HPV-specific clones and E7-related motifs did. In HPV16-positive patients, HPV-responsive T-cell expansion tracked better recurrence-free survival. HPV-specific T cells were functionally defined from only two HPV16-positive patients.

Assay: immunoSEQ multiplex PCR; the TCRdb copy retains only in-frame clones and omits some. The profile shows some 14,000 clones, roughly 74% of them singletons. Repertoires were sampled repeatedly during chemoradiotherapy. In regard to this clone: What it binds is not known.

V lost 5 bases, J lost 4 bases, and 16 bases lay in between. The V gene's germline CDR1 is MDHEN and CDR2 SYDVKM. The CDR3 has 15 residues. The sample was collected from a patient who underwent chemoradiotherapy. V gene TRBV28 combines with J gene TRBJ2-3; D call uncertain. The clonotype comes from a human donor with HPV-associated anogenital cancer. The CDR3, as DNA: TGTGCCAGCAGTCCACCCCCGGCCCCTTCAGATACGCAGTATTTT. Its translation: CASSPPPAPSDTQYF. The complete variable domain, with remaining parts taken from reference TRBV28 and TRBJ2-3, reads DVKVTQSSRYLVKRTGEKVFLECVQDMDHENMFWYRQDPGLGLRLIYFSYDVKMKEKGDIPEGYSVSREKKERFSLILESASTNQTSMYLCASSPPPAPSDTQYFGPGTRLTVL.